This passage covers 2 T cell receptor beta chains from one sample sequenced in a study of neurological immune-mediated disorders. TCRdb re-derived calls from the 5' RACE reads in MiXCR, one entry per CDR3 protein. The sample consists of 72,000 or so distinct CDR3 sequences, roughly 15% of them appearing once. The material sequenced was PBMCs. These receptors all stem from a woman in her 40s in good health.

This clonotype was found many times. The chain employs TRBV3-1 and TRBJ2-5; D is unclear. Germline V gene data show CDR1 as LGHDT and CDR2 as YNNKEL (reference sequence). V was pared by 4 bases and J by 4 bases, with 16 bases between. The CDR3 has 15 amino acids. The CDR3 reads CASSPVELGLETQYF. In DNA, the CDR3 is TGTGCCAGCAGCCCTGTAGAATTAGGGTTAGAGACCCAGTACTTC.

On this clonotype: At one boundary the junction diverges from the germline segment, which might be a read error. This chain uses TRBV7-8 with TRBJ2-2; D unclear. Per the germline V gene, CDR1 is SGHVS and CDR2 is FQNEAQ. There are 16 residues in the CDR3. CDR3 sequence (DNA): TGTGCCATCAGCTTATTCTCAGTGGCGAACACCGGGGAGCTGTTTTTT. Translated, it gives CAISLFSVANTGELFF.